This T cell receptor (beta chain) was documented in a study of T-cell reconstitution after alpha-beta-depleted transplantation in children. This clonotype showed up many times. In germline, CDR1 is LGHNA, CDR2 YSLEER. V was pared by 4 bases and J by 7 bases, with 20 bases between. The length of the CDR3 is 15 residues. The TCRbeta library was prepared with unique molecular identifiers. TCRdb analysed the PCR reads with MiXCR anew, one entry per CDR3 protein. The table includes roughly 200,000 distinct CDR3 sequences, 6.5% to 7.5% detected once. The clonotype comes from a human donor who donated a stem cell graft to a child with Wiskott-Aldrich syndrome. Sequencing was performed on PBMCs from the stem cell graft donor, taken from the stem cell graft. J is TRBJ2-7 and V is TRBV4-3; D is perhaps TRBD2 (8 bases). The CDR3 region is CASSPGGAGEGEQYF. The DNA for the CDR3 is TGCGCCAGCAGCCCAGGGGGAGCGGGAGAGGGAGAGCAGTACTTC.